Each of the 10 T cell receptor beta chains below was sequenced from the same sample in a study of early T cells in non-severe SARS-CoV-2 infection. Each CDR3 protein is one row after TCRdb ran MiXCR on the 5' RACE reads. The sample yields approximately 74,000 distinct CDR3 sequences, around 15% seen once. Material: whole blood. The receptors come from an adult who was a healthcare worker with PCR-confirmed SARS-CoV-2 infection or an uninfected control (not recorded which).

The chain joins TRBV7-2 to TRBJ2-1, with 15 bases matching TRBD2. Germline CDR1 SGHTA, CDR2 FQGNSA. The CDR3 runs to 16 residues. The trim removed 1 base at V and 7 bases at J, leaving 2 bases unmatched. CDR3: CASSLGTSGGANEQFF. The CDR3 DNA reads as TGTGCCAGCAGCTTAGGGACTAGCGGGGGGGCAAATGAGCAGTTCTTC. The variable domain in full, with the rest retrieved from reference TRBV7-2 and TRBJ2-1, is GAGVSQSPSNKVTEKGKDVELRCDPISGHTALYWYRQSLGQGLEFLIYFQGNSAPDKSGLPSDRFSAERTGGSVSTLTIQRTQQEDSAVYLCASSLGTSGGANEQFFGPGTRLTVL.

This chain links TRBV7-3 with TRBJ2-1; D gene uncertain. The CDR3 contains 15 residues. Trimming pared 2 bases from V and 8 bases from J, leaving 16 bases between. Germline V lookup: CDR1 SGHTA, CDR2 FQGTGA. CDR3 amino acids: CASSLRGDLVHEQFF. The CDR3 DNA reads TGTGCCAGCAGCTTACGAGGTGATTTGGTGCATGAGCAGTTCTTC.

This clonotype was detected only a few times. The V gene is TRBV30, the J gene TRBJ1-6, with D maybe TRBD1 (6 bases). Germline CDR1 reads GTSNPN; CDR2 reads SVGIG (reference sequence). This CDR3 contains 14 residues. V lost 0 bases and J 7 bases, leaving 10 bases between the germline ends. In DNA form, the CDR3 reads TGTGCCTGGAGTGTACGTCAGGGGAATTCACCCCTCCACTTT. This sequence encodes CAWSVRQGNSPLHF.

The V call is TRBV19, the J call TRBJ2-7, with unresolved D. CDR1 and CDR2 from the germline V gene are LNHDA and SQIVND (reference sequence). The CDR3 length is 13 residues. The V end was cut by 3 bases, the J end by 1 base, with 7 bases between. The CDR3, as DNA: TGTGCCAGTAGTATTCTTCTATCCTACGAGCAGTACTTC. This gives the protein CASSILLSYEQYF.

This clonotype was counted a few times. The gene calls are TRBV5-6 and TRBJ2-5, with D perhaps TRBD1 (6 bases). Germline loops: CDR1 SGHDT, CDR2 YYEEEE. The germline V and J ends were trimmed by 1 base and 5 bases, with 12 bases remaining between them. CDR3 length: 14 residues. The DNA for the CDR3 is TGTGCCAGCAGCTTGATGGGGGCCGGGGAGACCCAGTACTTC. This codes for CASSLMGAGETQYF.

This clonotype was counted between two and nine times. This chain links TRBV6-6 with TRBJ2-7; D is possibly TRBD1 or TRBD2 (5 bases each). The V gene lost 4 bases and the J gene lost 5 bases, with 18 bases spanning the gap. Germline V gene data show CDR1 as MNHNY and CDR2 as SVGAGI (reference sequence). The CDR3 has 15 residues. The CDR3 DNA follows: TGTGCCAGCAGTTTACGCCGGGACGGTTTACACGAGCAGTACTTC. This gives the protein CASSLRRDGLHEQYF.

This clonotype has more than one count but fewer than ten. The chain is built from TRBV11-2 and TRBJ2-1, with 9 bases fitting TRBD1. The CDR3 runs 15 residues. Germline lookup yields CDR1 SGHAT and CDR2 FQNNGV. Unmatched junction bases numbered 4, after V lost 4 bases and J lost 3 bases. For the CDR3, the DNA is TGTGCCAGCAGCTGGGGACAGGGTGACTACAATGAGCAGTTCTTC. Translation: CASSWGQGDYNEQFF.

This chain links TRBV5-6 with TRBJ1-3; maybe TRBD1 (6 bases). The CDR3 contains 15 residues. Per germline, CDR1 SGHDT and CDR2 YYEEEE. V dropped 4 bases and J dropped 0 bases, with 11 bases sitting between them. The CDR3, as DNA: TGTGCCAGCAGCAGACAGGACTACTCTGGAAACACCATATATTTT. It translates to CASSRQDYSGNTIYF.

This chain connects TRBV5-5 to TRBJ1-5; D remains ambiguous. Germline V gene data show CDR1 as SGHKS and CDR2 as YYEKEE (reference sequence). V dropped 1 base and J dropped 3 bases, with 8 bases sitting between them. This CDR3 has 14 amino acids. In DNA form, the CDR3 reads TGTGCCAGCAGCTTGATATTCACCAATCAGCCCCAGCATTTT. Its translation is CASSLIFTNQPQHF.

V is TRBV9 and J is TRBJ1-1, with D tentatively TRBD1 (5 bases). V lost 0 bases and J lost 5, with 8 bases in between. The CDR3 is 13 amino acids. Germline CDR1 reads SGDLS; CDR2 reads YYNGEE. The CDR3 DNA reads TGTGCCAGCAGCGTAGCTTGGGGGACTGAAGCTTTCTTT. This gives the protein CASSVAWGTEAFF. The full variable domain, its missing parts supplied by reference TRBV9 and TRBJ1-1, is DSGVTQTPKHLITATGQRVTLRCSPRSGDLSVYWYQQSLDQGLQFLIQYYNGEERAKGNILERFSAQQFPDLHSELNLSSLELGDSALYFCASSVAWGTEAFFGQGTRLTVV.